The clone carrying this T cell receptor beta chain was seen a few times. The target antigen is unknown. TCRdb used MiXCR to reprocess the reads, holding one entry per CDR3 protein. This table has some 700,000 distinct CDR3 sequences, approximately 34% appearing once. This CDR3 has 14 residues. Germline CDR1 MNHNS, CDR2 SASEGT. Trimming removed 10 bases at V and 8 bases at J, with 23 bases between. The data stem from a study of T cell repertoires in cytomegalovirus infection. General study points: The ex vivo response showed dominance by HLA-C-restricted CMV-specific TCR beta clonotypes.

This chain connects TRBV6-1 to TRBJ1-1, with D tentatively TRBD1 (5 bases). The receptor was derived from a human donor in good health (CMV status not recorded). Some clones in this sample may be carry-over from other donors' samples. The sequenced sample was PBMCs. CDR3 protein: CATSGETWGSEAFF. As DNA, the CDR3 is TGTGCCACCTCCGGGGAAACCTGGGGGAGCGAAGCTTTCTTT.